These 2 T cell receptor beta chains originate from one sample sequenced in a study of blood T cell repertoires in COVID-19. Sequencing was performed with immunoSEQ multiplex PCR; in TCRdb, only in-frame clones are kept and a portion is missing. The sample includes some 200,000 clones, 88% seen only once; the top ten take roughly a sixth. Specimen: peripheral blood. The origin of the receptors is a man aged 50 to 59 with COVID-19, enrolled during active disease.

The rearrangement links TRBV5-4 to TRBJ2-7; TRBD2 aligns across 8 bases. The CDR3 sequence is 15 residues long. Losses at the gene ends were 4 bases for V and 7 bases for J; bases not matched to a gene: 13. Looked up from germline, CDR1 is SGHNT and CDR2 is YYREEE (reference sequence). CDR3 sequence: CASSRRAGARGEQYF. The CDR3 DNA is TGTGCCAGCAGCCGTCGAGCGGGAGCGCGGGGAGAGCAGTACTTC.

The chain joins TRBV19 to TRBJ2-5; D remains unclear. The CDR3 is made up of 13 amino acids. Trimming cost V 3 bases and J 4 bases, with 9 bases left between them. Germline values: CDR1 LNHDA, CDR2 SQIVND (reference sequence). CDR3 in DNA: TGTGCCAGTAGTATTGGCCGTCGAGAGACCCAGTACTTC. It encodes CASSIGRRETQYF.